This TCR beta chain emerged from a study of monozygotic twins with inflammatory bowel disease (dated by TCRdb to between 2019 and 2020). Notes on the research overall: The complete study included about 28 monozygotic twin pairs: 19 IBD-discordant Danish pairs and nine German pairs, of which four were IBD-concordant and five were IBD-discordant. The search for disease-associated traits relied mainly on comparing, within discordant pairs, IBD patients with their genetically identical healthy co-twins. Each individual had, on average, about 151 000 unique TCRalpha sequences and 181 000 unique TCRbeta sequences available for analysis. Overall results and qualifications from the work: The results gave no support for a single strong signal or clonotype linked to IBD. TCRbeta repertoire diversity, by inverse Simpson index, was decreased in IBD patients compared with their healthy co-twins. No difference in repertoire similarity was observed between concordant and discordant twins, possibly owing to limited statistical power. Distinction between different T cell subtypes could not be achieved in the analysis. Compared with healthy twins, IBD patients had fewer clonotypes in common with other individuals, a difference most pronounced in patients showing signs of disease activity. Because patients received different immunosuppressive treatments, the repertoires may have picked up extra background noise and variability between individuals.

As encoded in the germline V gene (reference sequence), CDR1 is GTSNPN while CDR2 is SVGIG. Reading from cysteine to phenylalanine, the CDR3 counts 13 amino acids. No DNA is recorded. The library was built by means of 5' RACE. Preparation of each TCR library used about 3,200 ng of total RNA. For each sample, cDNA synthesis was carried out in eight separate reactions using SMARTScribe reverse transcriptase. During cDNA synthesis, template switching introduced unique molecular identifiers that contained a 6-nucleotide sample barcode. TCRalpha and TCRbeta cDNA was amplified by two nested PCRs of approximately 17 and 9 cycles, with bead purification after each PCR. Before amplification, the cDNA was both treated with uracil DNA-glycosylase and purified with the QIAquick PCR purification kit. The second PCR added Illumina TruSeq-compatible adapters along with sample-specific barcodes. TapeStation and Qubit were used to check library quality and concentration, and around 5.2 ng of each library went into the pool. Sequencing of pooled libraries was carried out on an Illumina HiSeq2500 single-index Rapid Run using 2 x 100 bp reads and custom sequencing primers. The published analysis was carried out like this. UMI-based consensus assembly with MiGEC version 1.2.6 was used to correct PCR and sequencing errors. V(D)J alignment, clonotype assembly and CDR3 extraction were performed with MiXCR version 2.1.1. To normalise gene usage, clonotype sharing and MAIT/NKT TCR abundance, the analysis used the top 1000, 10 000 and 20 000 clonotypes per sample. Diversity was computed as the inverse Simpson index with the vegan R package after downsampling to 27 000 UMIs. Paired Mann-Whitney U tests were applied to discordant twin pairs, with Benjamini-Hochberg correction for multiple testing. Following reprocessing of the reads by TCRdb, the data hold one row per CDR3 protein sequence and no DNA is available. The V and J calls shown here were made by TCRdb, not taken from the authors' results. The sample's own table lists around 380,000 distinct CDR3 sequences. The top ten constitute 2% to 2.5% of the sample.

To note about this clonotype: Its binding antigen is unknown.

From each donor, an approximately 2.3 ml peripheral blood sample was collected into PAXgene tubes and kept at -80 degrees C. Without any T cell sorting, total RNA was extracted from whole blood using the PAXgene blood miRNA kit on an automated QIAcube. Peripheral blood from monozygotic twin pairs concordant or discordant for inflammatory bowel disease was subjected to deep TCRalpha and TCRbeta repertoire profiling with unique molecular barcoding. Smoking habits were recorded for all twin pairs, with individuals classified as current, former or never smokers. The origin of this receptor is a human donor with ulcerative colitis or Crohn's disease, or a healthy co-twin of an affected twin (not recorded which). The sequenced material came from blood. Recombination joined TRBV30 with TRBJ2-5; TCRdb outputs TRBD1, but without DNA this stays unchecked. The CDR3 loop reads CAWSVRQGETQYF.